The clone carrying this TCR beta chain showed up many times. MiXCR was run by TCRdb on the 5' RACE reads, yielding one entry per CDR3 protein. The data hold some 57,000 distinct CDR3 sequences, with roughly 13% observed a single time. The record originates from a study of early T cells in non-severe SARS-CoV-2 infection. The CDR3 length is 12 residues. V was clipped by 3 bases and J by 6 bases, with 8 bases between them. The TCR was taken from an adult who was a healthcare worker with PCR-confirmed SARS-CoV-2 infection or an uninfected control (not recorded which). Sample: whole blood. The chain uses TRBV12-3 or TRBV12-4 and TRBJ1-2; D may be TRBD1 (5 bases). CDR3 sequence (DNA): TGTGCCAGCAGTTTTGCAGGGAATGGCTACACCTTC. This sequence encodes CASSFAGNGYTF.